This TCR beta chain was recovered during a study of T cell responses to AZD1222 COVID-19 vaccine. V lost 0 bases, J lost 4 bases, and 6 bases stayed unmatched. The germline CDR1 and CDR2 sequences are MGHRA and YSYEKL. The CDR3 contains 15 residues. Some clones are missing from TCRdb's copy, which holds only in-frame ones; the method was immunoSEQ multiplex PCR. The sample shows about 140,000 clones, 80% to 95% of them seen only once. The receptor's source is an adult in good health. The V call is TRBV4-1, the J call TRBJ2-7, with TRBD2 identical over 7 bases. Source: peripheral blood, taken on day 0 of AZD1222 vaccination. The CDR3 loop is CASSQELSGNYEQYF. CDR3 coding DNA: TGCGCCAGCAGCCAAGAGTTGAGCGGGAATTACGAGCAGTACTTC.